Sequencing of this T cell receptor beta chain was carried out in a study of technical replicates of blood from several donors. The repertoire was sequenced with immunoSEQ multiplex PCR; TCRdb's copy has only in-frame clones and lacks some. The sample consists of under 85,000 clones, 85% to 95% of them appearing once. The length of the CDR3 is 21 residues. The V end lost 5 bases, the J end lost 3 bases, and 33 bases lay between the germline ends. CDR1 is MNHEY, CDR2 SMNVEV, per germline (reference sequence). This rearrangement joins TRBV27 to TRBJ2-3, with D tentatively TRBD2 (6 bases). Source material: T cells isolated from PBMCs. This receptor was obtained from a human donor in good health. CDR3 coding DNA: TGTGCCAGCAGTCCCTCTAGCGTAGAGGCCGACTTGGGTGAGGTAACAGATACGCAGTATTTT. Protein sequence: CASSPSSVEADLGEVTDTQYF.